This T cell receptor (beta chain) was documented in a study of radiotherapy plus CTLA-4 blockade in lung cancer. Trimming shortened V by 3 bases and J by 1 base, and 15 bases separated the two germline ends. Per germline, CDR1 MGHDK and CDR2 SYGVNS. The CDR3 consists of 16 residues. Data came from immunoSEQ multiplex PCR; TCRdb stores just in-frame clones and leaves some out. Of under 90,000 clones listed, roughly 70% are singletons. The sequence was obtained from a human donor with non-small cell lung cancer that progressed on radiotherapy plus ipilimumab. V usage is TRBV25-1 and J usage is TRBJ1-1; D is ambiguous. Material: peripheral blood, obtained from a patient treated with radiotherapy plus ipilimumab. The CDR3 DNA reads as TGTGCCAGCAGTGAGGGCCGACACTTGGGGAACACTGAAGCTTTCTTT. Translating gives CASSEGRHLGNTEAFF. The full variable domain, completed using reference TRBV25-1 and TRBJ1-1, is EADIYQTPRYLVIGTGKKITLECSQTMGHDKMYWYQQDPGMELHLIHYSYGVNSTEKGDLSSESTVSRIRTEHFPLTLESARPSHTSQYLCASSEGRHLGNTEAFFGQGTRLTVV.